What follows are 6 T cell receptor beta chains derived from one specimen sequenced in a study of metastatic and nonmetastatic thyroid tumors. Using MiXCR, TCRdb re-called clones from the PCR reads. The profile shows tens of thousands of clones, more than 3.5% of them singletons. Until they underwent thyroid surgery, no patient had received any treatment. What was sequenced was blood. These TCRs come from a female donor with papillary thyroid cancer or a benign thyroid nodule (not recorded which). Some clones in this sample may be carry-over from other donors' samples.

V is TRBV4-1 and J is TRBJ1-2; a possible D gene is TRBD1 (5 bases). Deletions cut 0 bases from V and 0 bases from J, with 14 bases between. CDR3 size: 17 residues. Germline assignment: CDR1 MGHRA and CDR2 YSYEKL. CDR3 protein: CASSQDTQAFANYGYTF. The CDR3, as DNA: TGCGCCAGCAGCCAAGATACACAGGCCTTCGCTAACTATGGCTACACCTTC.

At least ten counts were recorded for this clone. A read error may be the cause here, since a much bigger clone is one base away. This chain connects TRBV27 to TRBJ2-3; the match to TRBD2 covers 8 bases. CDR3 length: 15 residues. V dropped 5 bases and J dropped 3; count of bases not matched to a gene: 7. Germline V gene sequence: CDR1 MNHEY, CDR2 SMNVEV (reference sequence). This CDR3 reads CASSLYSGITDTQYF. In DNA form, the CDR3 reads TGTGCCAGCAGTCTTTATAGCGGGATAACAGATACGCAGTATTTT.

The table lists this clone with a few counts. V gene TRBV5-6 combines with J gene TRBJ1-1; tentatively, D is TRBD1 (5 bases). The length of the CDR3 is 14 residues. The germline V gene encodes CDR1 SGHDT and CDR2 YYEEEE. Trimming removed 4 bases from V and 10 bases from J, with 20 bases in between. CDR3 in DNA: TGTGCCAGCAGCCGGTGGGATCAGGGTAGGTCAGCTTTCTTT. This sequence encodes CASSRWDQGRSAFF.

This clone was counted at least ten times. This sequence joins TRBV20-1 and TRBJ2-5; 11 bases line up with TRBD2. With V trimmed by 3 bases and J by 4 bases, 4 bases remained unmatched. Germline V lookup: CDR1 DFQATT, CDR2 SNEGSKA (reference sequence). The length of the CDR3 is 14 residues. The CDR3 DNA follows: TGCAGTGCTAGTTTCCTAGCGGGAGGAGAGACCCAGTACTTC. This codes for CSASFLAGGETQYF.

This clone has a count of ten or more. This chain connects TRBV19 to TRBJ2-3; TRBD2 aligns across 8 bases. Germline V gene lookup returns CDR1 LNHDA and CDR2 SQIVND (reference sequence). The CDR3 sequence is 16 residues long. Unmatched junction bases numbered 12, after V lost 5 bases and J lost 5 bases. The CDR3 DNA reads TGTGCCAGTAGTCCCCAGGGAGGGCTAGCGGGAGATACGCAGTATTTT. Translation gives CASSPQGGLAGDTQYF.

This clone was counted ten times or more. The genes are TRBV6-1 and TRBJ2-4; 7 bases fit TRBD2. Germline-derived CDR1 and CDR2 are MNHNS and SASEGT. The CDR3 covers 12 residues. J gave up 9 bases and V 5 bases, and 4 bases lay outside the gene matches. The DNA for the CDR3 is TGTGCCAGCAGTTATCGCGGGGGCATTCAGTACTTC. Its translation is CASSYRGGIQYF.